The clone carrying this T cell receptor (beta chain) was detected only once. Other DNA sequences within the sample encode an identical CDR3. J lost 4 bases, V lost 5 bases, and 1 base had no gene match. Germline loops: CDR1 SGHNT, CDR2 YENEEA. The CDR3 length is 14 residues. Participants' own reports of clinical history determined their cohort assignment. This record belongs to a study of blood T cell repertoires in COVID-19. Study information: From T cells, B-cell-depleted T cells, or PBMCs came the material, which was cDNA or gDNA.

TCRdb keeps only in-frame clones here, not all; method: immunoSEQ multiplex PCR. The sample contains roughly 290,000 clones, approximately 85% of which appear only once. Source material: PBMCs or T cells enriched from blood (not recorded which). The sequence was obtained from a woman aged 25 to 45 who had recovered from COVID-19. V gene TRBV11-3 combines with J gene TRBJ2-1; TRBD2 matches 11 bases. The CDR3 loop is CASSLAGGYNEQFF. CDR3 bases: TGTGCCAGCAGCCTAGCGGGGGGTTACAATGAGCAGTTCTTC. The variable domain in full, completed from reference TRBV11-3 and TRBJ2-1, reads EAGVVQSPRYKIIEKKQPVAFWCNPISGHNTLYWYLQNLGQGPELLIRYENEEAVDDSQLPKDRFSAERLKGVDSTLKIQPAELGDSAVYLCASSLAGGYNEQFFGPGTRLTVL.